This entry lists 5 T cell receptor beta chains sequenced from one sample in a study of T cell changes during pregnancy in multiple sclerosis. Measured with immunoSEQ multiplex PCR; TCRdb has only the in-frame clones, and not every one. The sample has tens of thousands of clones; 80% to 95% are singletons. The material sequenced was peripheral blood, taken in the first trimester of pregnancy. Receptor source: a female donor in good health, enrolled as a control in a pregnancy study.

J is TRBJ2-5 and V is TRBV2; D call uncertain. Between the trimmed V and J ends, which lost 3 bases and 2 bases, there was a span of 10 bases. CDR1 is SNHLY and CDR2 is FYNNEI in the germline V gene. This CDR3 is built from 14 residues. The CDR3 here is CASSDLRSQETQYF. In DNA form, the CDR3 reads TGTGCCAGCAGTGACTTGCGGTCACAAGAGACCCAGTACTTC.

The chain recombines TRBV7-3 with TRBJ1-4; no definite D call. This CDR3 is built from 16 residues. CDR1 SGHTA and CDR2 FQGTGA come from the germline V gene. The germline V and J ends were trimmed by 3 bases and 2 bases, with 13 bases remaining between them. The chain's CDR3 is CASSLNPRSTNEKLFF. CDR3 sequence (DNA): TGTGCCAGCAGCTTGAACCCCAGGTCGACTAATGAAAAACTGTTTTTT.

This sequence joins TRBV6-5 and TRBJ2-1; D unresolved. This CDR3 has 15 residues. From germline, CDR1 is MNHEY and CDR2 SVGAGI. Trimming removed 6 bases at V and 8 bases at J, with 20 bases between. The CDR3 DNA reads as TGTGCCAGCAGCTCACGAGGTGAAGGTGTGGATGAGCAGTTCTTC. This encodes CASSSRGEGVDEQFF.

The rearrangement links TRBV6-1 to TRBJ2-7, with a tentative D call TRBD2 (5 bases). This CDR3 has 14 amino acids. Per the germline V gene, CDR1 is MNHNS and CDR2 is SASEGT. V was pared by 7 bases and J by 0 bases, with 13 bases between. The CDR3 nucleotides read TGTGCCAGCAAACCTAGCCGATACTCCTACGAGCAGTACTTC. This codes for CASKPSRYSYEQYF.

The chain is built from TRBV14 and TRBJ2-3; D is perhaps TRBD1 (6 bases). The CDR3 is 11 residues long. The V end was cut by 8 bases, the J end by 6 bases, with 9 bases between. In germline, CDR1 is SGHDN, CDR2 FVKESK. The CDR3 spells CASQGFDTQYF. In DNA form, the CDR3 reads TGTGCCAGCCAGGGGTTCGATACGCAGTATTTT.